These 22 T cell receptor beta chains originate from one sample sequenced in a study of response to subunit inactivated influenza vaccine. Each CDR3 protein gets one entry after TCRdb re-called the RT-PCR reads with MiXCR. This sample has roughly 650,000 distinct CDR3 sequences, with roughly 15% found just once. Specimen: PBMCs from blood, collected around 14 days before vaccination. These TCRs come from a middle-aged man who received an inactivated influenza vaccine.

This clonotype was observed a few times. The V gene is TRBV28, the J gene TRBJ2-5, with 9 bases that match TRBD2. Losses at the gene ends were 4 bases for V and 2 bases for J; bases not matched to a gene: 11. Germline assignment: CDR1 MDHEN and CDR2 SYDVKM. CDR3 length: 17 residues. CDR3 sequence: CASSSVLGLAGQETQYF. In nucleotides, the CDR3 is TGTGCCAGCAGTTCGGTACTGGGACTAGCCGGGCAAGAGACCCAGTACTTC.

This clonotype was seen at least ten times. At one boundary the junction diverges from the germline segment, which might be a read error. V is TRBV6-6 and J is TRBJ2-7; D uncertain. The CDR3 has 13 residues. Germline values: CDR1 MNHNY, CDR2 SVGAGI (reference sequence). The CDR3 nucleotides read TGTGCCACGTCTCCCCGGATCTCCCACGAGCAGTACTTC. Translation: CATSPRISHEQYF.

This clonotype was picked up many times. The rearrangement joins TRBV28 to TRBJ2-7; a weak D match, TRBD1 (5 bases). The CDR3 loop spans 15 amino acids. CDR1 MDHEN and CDR2 SYDVKM come from the germline V gene. Trimming took 3 bases from V and 2 from J, leaving 14 bases between them. CDR3 in amino acids: CASSFPGQGTYEQYF. As DNA, the CDR3 is TGTGCCAGCAGTTTCCCCGGGCAGGGCACCTACGAGCAGTACTTC.

This clonotype was seen a few times. The chain carries TRBV6-1 and TRBJ1-5; 8 bases map to TRBD1. V shed 7 bases, J shed 1 base, and the junction held 3 bases outside the gene matches. The germline CDR1 and CDR2 sequences are MNHNS and SASEGT. The CDR3 is made up of 14 amino acids. CDR3 DNA: TGTGCCAGCACTCACAGGGGGAGCAATCAGCCCCAGCATTTT. Its protein product is CASTHRGSNQPQHF.

A few counts support this clonotype. The J gene is TRBJ1-4, the V gene TRBV9; no definite D call. This CDR3 contains 16 residues. The germline V gene encodes CDR1 SGDLS and CDR2 YYNGEE. The V and J ends lost 0 bases and 0 bases respectively, with 9 bases between them. The CDR3 nucleotides read TGTGCCAGCAGCGTAGGAGGCGCGGCAACTAATGAAAAACTGTTTTTT. It is translated as CASSVGGAATNEKLFF.

The rearrangement uses TRBV20-1 and TRBJ2-7; tentatively, D is TRBD1 or TRBD2 (5 bases each). The CDR3 is 14 amino acids. CDR1 is DFQATT, CDR2 SNEGSKA, per germline (reference sequence). Deletions cut 3 bases from V and 4 bases from J, with 16 bases between. The CDR3 bases are TGCAGTGCTAGTCCAGGGTCGAGGGTTTACGAGCAGTACTTC. Translation: CSASPGSRVYEQYF.

The rearrangement uses TRBV5-1 and TRBJ2-1; D gene uncertain. This CDR3 is 16 amino acids long. Deletions cut 1 base from V and 3 bases from J, with 14 bases between. CDR1 is SGHRS and CDR2 is YFSETQ in the germline V gene. CDR3 in DNA: TGCGCCAGCAGCTTGTCATTGGAAAAAAACTACAATGAGCAGTTCTTC. This gives the protein CASSLSLEKNYNEQFF.

This clonotype showed up just a few times. V is TRBV20-1 and J is TRBJ2-7, with 7 bases lining up with TRBD2. Germline CDR1 reads DFQATT; CDR2 reads SNEGSKA (reference sequence). The ends lost 6 bases at V and 4 bases at J; junction bases unmatched: 12. This CDR3 region has 14 residues. Here the CDR3 DNA reads TGCAGTGCAAAAAGCGGGGCGGGGTCGTACGAGCAGTACTTC. Protein: CSAKSGAGSYEQYF.

This clonotype was observed a few times. This chain links TRBV12-3 or TRBV12-4 with TRBJ2-5; the D gene is possibly TRBD2 (5 bases). The ends were cut back, 1 base at V and 5 bases at J, with 17 bases in the middle. The CDR3 has 16 residues. CDR3 DNA sequence: TGTGCCAGCAGTTTAGGGGGAGTAGCGAGTCGGGAGACCCAGTACTTC. Amino acids: CASSLGGVASRETQYF.

The sample holds many counts of this clonotype. The CDR3 protein is CASSLPTSGRIAYEQYF. CDR3 nucleotides: TGTGCCAGCAGCTTACCGACTAGCGGGAGGATAGCCTACGAGCAGTACTTC. The chain links TRBV7-2 to TRBJ2-7, with 13 bases aligning to TRBD2. The CDR3 extends over 17 amino acids. The V and J ends lost 2 bases and 2 bases, in that order; junction bases with no gene match: 6. Germline V gene data show CDR1 as SGHTA and CDR2 as FQGNSA.

This clonotype was observed a handful of times. The chain recombines TRBV12-3 or TRBV12-4 with TRBJ1-3; D uncertain. Trimming removed 2 bases at V and 0 bases at J, with 5 bases between. CDR3 size: 14 residues. CDR3 nucleotides: TGTGCCAGCAGTTTATTTCCCTCTGGAAACACCATATATTTT. It translates to CASSLFPSGNTIYF.

In DNA form, the CDR3 reads TGTGCCAGCACCCCTGTAGGGGCGGGATACAATGAGCAGTTCTTC. This gives the protein CASTPVGAGYNEQFF. J is TRBJ2-1 and V is TRBV6-1; the D gene is possibly TRBD2 (6 bases). Germline assignment: CDR1 MNHNS and CDR2 SASEGT. The CDR3 consists of 15 residues. V lost 7 bases to trimming and J lost 4 bases, with 17 bases between them.

The chain recombines TRBV6-2 or TRBV6-3 with TRBJ2-5, with 8 positions matching TRBD1. Trimming removed 7 bases from V and 3 bases from J; junction bases left unmatched: 4. The V gene's germline CDR1 is MNHEY and CDR2 SVGEGT. The CDR3 has 13 residues. CDR3: CASNRGLKETQYF. CDR3 bases: TGTGCCAGCAACAGGGGGTTAAAAGAGACCCAGTACTTC.

This clonotype was counted between two and nine times. The chain combines TRBV10-3 with TRBJ2-5, with 7 bases fitting TRBD1. This CDR3 has 14 residues. The V segment lost 5 bases and the J segment 1 base; nucleotides outside the gene matches: 4. Per the germline V gene, CDR1 is ENHRY and CDR2 is SYGVKD. The CDR3 nucleotides are TGTGCCATCAGTAGACAGGGACCCCAAGAGACCCAGTACTTC. This encodes CAISRQGPQETQYF.

This clonotype appeared a few times. V and J are TRBV2 and TRBJ1-3, with no clear D. Per germline, CDR1 SNHLY and CDR2 FYNNEI. Trimming left V 2 bases short and J 2 bases short, with 4 bases between. The length of the CDR3 is 13 residues. The CDR3, as DNA: TGTGCCAGCAGTGAAATGCCTGGAAACACCATATATTTT. This gives the protein CASSEMPGNTIYF.

This clonotype has more than one count but fewer than ten. The chain links TRBV15 to TRBJ2-2; a possible D gene is TRBD2 (5 bases). The ends were cut back, 3 bases at V and 5 bases at J, with 19 bases in the middle. Germline assignment: CDR1 LNHNV and CDR2 YYDKDF (reference sequence). This CDR3 contains 17 residues. The CDR3 nucleotides read TGTGCCACCAGCAGGACCGACTACTCCGTAAGGACCGGGGAGCTGTTTTTT. Amino acid sequence: CATSRTDYSVRTGELFF.

This clonotype was picked up a small number of times. This chain links TRBV2 with TRBJ2-7; 7 bases are shared with TRBD1. V shed 8 bases, J shed 6 bases, and the junction held 10 bases outside the gene matches. The CDR3 length is 13 residues. CDR1 and CDR2 from the germline V gene are SNHLY and FYNNEI. Here the CDR3 reads CASLQDRDREQYF. CDR3 DNA: TGTGCCAGCTTACAAGACAGGGATCGCGAGCAGTACTTC. Looking up the rest from reference TRBV2 and TRBJ2-7 gives the full variable domain: EPEVTQTPSHQVTQMGQEVILRCVPISNHLYFYWYRQILGQKVEFLVSFYNNEISEKSEIFDDQFSVERPDGSNFTLKIRSTKLEDSAMYFCASLQDRDREQYFGPGTRLTVT.

This clonotype occurred once. The CDR3 spells CASSLAGTDHEKLFF. The CDR3 DNA follows: TGTGCCAGCAGCTTAGCCGGGACAGACCATGAAAAACTGTTTTTT. The chain employs TRBV7-2 and TRBJ1-4; TRBD1 matches at 7 bases. Germline CDR1 and CDR2: SGHTA and FQGNSA. V was pared by 0 bases and J by 6 bases, with 4 bases of the junction left unmatched. This CDR3 region has 15 residues.

Many counts were recorded for this clonotype. V and J are TRBV20-1 and TRBJ2-3; 7 bases match TRBD2. Unmatched junction bases numbered 5, after V lost 6 bases and J lost 5 bases. In germline, CDR1 is DFQATT, CDR2 SNEGSKA (reference sequence). The CDR3 extends over 12 amino acids. DNA for the CDR3: TGCAGTGCCCGGAGCGGGGTAGATACGCAGTATTTT. This gives the protein CSARSGVDTQYF.

The gene calls are TRBV7-8 and TRBJ2-4; 9 nucleotides match TRBD2. Germline lookup yields CDR1 SGHVS and CDR2 FQNEAQ. CDR3 length: 18 amino acids. V was clipped by 5 bases and J by 8 bases; unmatched bases: 19. Here the CDR3 DNA reads TGTGCCAGCAGCCCTGCTCGTGGACTAGCGAGGCCAAAGGACATTCAGTACTTC. Amino acids: CASSPARGLARPKDIQYF.

This clonotype appeared a few times. This chain joins TRBV6-2 or TRBV6-3 and TRBJ2-3; TRBD1 is a possible D gene (5 bases). The germline V gene has CDR1 MNHEY and CDR2 SVGEGT. With 2 bases removed from V and 3 bases from J, the gap between germline ends came to 18 bases. The CDR3 has 17 amino acids. DNA for the CDR3: TGTGCCAGCAGTTACCTCTTATACACAGGTGCTACAGATACGCAGTATTTT. Amino acid sequence: CASSYLLYTGATDTQYF.

As to this clonotype: This may stem from a read error, because a much larger clone lies one nucleotide away. The chain has TRBV7-2 and TRBJ2-2; either TRBD1 or TRBD2 may supply D (5 bases each). The CDR3 runs to 19 residues. Germline V lookup: CDR1 SGHTA, CDR2 FQGNSA. V was trimmed by 0 bases and J by 2 bases, leaving 19 bases between them. The CDR3 nucleotides read TGTGCCAGCAGCTTAGCTATCGTCGGGACCACCTTTAACACCGGGGAGCTGTTTTTT. Translated: CASSLAIVGTTFNTGELFF.